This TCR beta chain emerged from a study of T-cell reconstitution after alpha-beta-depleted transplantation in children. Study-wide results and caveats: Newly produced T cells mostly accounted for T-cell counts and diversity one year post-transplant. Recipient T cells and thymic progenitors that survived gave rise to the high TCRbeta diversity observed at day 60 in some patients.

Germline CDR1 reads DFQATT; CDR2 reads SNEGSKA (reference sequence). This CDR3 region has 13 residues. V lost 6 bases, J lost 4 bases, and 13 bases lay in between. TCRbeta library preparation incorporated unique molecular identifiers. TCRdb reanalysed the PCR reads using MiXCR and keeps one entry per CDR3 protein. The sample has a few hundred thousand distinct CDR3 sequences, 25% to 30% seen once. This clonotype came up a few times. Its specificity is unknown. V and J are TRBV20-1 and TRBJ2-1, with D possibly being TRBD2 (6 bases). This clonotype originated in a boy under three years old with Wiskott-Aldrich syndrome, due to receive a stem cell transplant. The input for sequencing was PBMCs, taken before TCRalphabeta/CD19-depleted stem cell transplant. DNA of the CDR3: TGCAGTGCCGTAGCGGTAATATACAATGAGCAGTTCTTC. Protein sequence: CSAVAVIYNEQFF.